This T cell receptor (beta chain) derives from a study of cytomegalovirus exposure and HLA in healthy donors. General observations from the study: As was reported, the classifier diagnosed cytomegalovirus status with high specificity and sensitivity.

As for this clone: Its antigen is currently unknown.

PCR was performed using 60 Vbeta and 13 Jbeta primers. Here immunoSEQ multiplex PCR was the method, and the copy in TCRdb shows in-frame clones only, minus some. The table records fewer than 200,000 clones, roughly four fifths of them present only once. The CDR3 runs to 17 residues. The germline V and J ends were trimmed by 0 bases and 1 base, with 15 bases remaining between them. CDR1 is LGHNA and CDR2 is YSLEER in the germline V gene. The sample taken for sequencing was PBMCs. This chain uses TRBV4-3 with TRBJ1-1, with D unclear. The origin of this receptor is a man aged 50 to 59 in good health and CMV-seronegative. The CDR3 region has the DNA TGCGCCAGCAGCCAAGATATAAGCAGGACTGAGAACACTGAAGCTTTCTTT. Its translation is CASSQDISRTENTEAFF.